Listed here are 30 T cell receptor beta chains from one sample, sequenced in a study of radiation and T cells in renal cell carcinoma. TCRdb's table, derived via immunoSEQ multiplex PCR, lists solely in-frame clones and lacks some. Among some 43,000 clones listed, about 84% were seen once. Indicated time point: blood 4 weeks post-SBRT, at nephrectomy. Treatment reported: 15 Gy SBRT to primary tumor, nephrectomy 4 weeks later. The starting material was blood, obtained from a patient whose treatment included radiotherapy and nephrectomy. The receptors originated from an older woman with renal cell carcinoma.

This chain uses TRBV28 with TRBJ2-1; no reliable D call. Germline CDR1 is MDHEN and CDR2 is SYDVKM. The CDR3 consists of 13 residues. V shed 5 bases and J shed 4 bases, with 9 bases lying between them. CDR3 loop: CASSKVGYNEQFF. CDR3 DNA: TGTGCCAGCAGTAAGGTGGGGTACAATGAGCAGTTCTTC. The full variable domain, with the rest looked up from reference TRBV28 and TRBJ2-1, is DVKVTQSSRYLVKRTGEKVFLECVQDMDHENMFWYRQDPGLGLRLIYFSYDVKMKEKGDIPEGYSVSREKKERFSLILESASTNQTSMYLCASSKVGYNEQFFGPGTRLTVL.

The rearrangement links TRBV6-5 to TRBJ1-5; possibly TRBD1 for D (5 bases). Between the trimmed V and J ends, which lost 2 bases and 5 bases, there was a span of 10 bases. Germline CDR1 MNHEY, CDR2 SVGAGI. This CDR3 contains 14 residues. The CDR3 DNA is TGTGCCAGCAGTTACGGGAAGGGGTATCAGCCCCAGCATTTT. Amino acid sequence: CASSYGKGYQPQHF.

The rearrangement links TRBV7-9 to TRBJ2-7; TRBD1 matches 7 bases. Unmatched junction bases numbered 7, after V lost 2 bases and J lost 6 bases. There are 14 residues in the CDR3. CDR1 and CDR2 (germline): SEHNR, FQNEAQ (reference sequence). The CDR3 nucleotides are TGTGCCAGCAGCTTAACGACAGGGTGGGGCGAGCAGTACTTC. It is translated as CASSLTTGWGEQYF.

The chain uses TRBV4-3 and TRBJ2-7; no clear D gene. V shed 0 bases and J shed 3 bases, with 12 bases lying between them. The CDR3 is 15 residues long. Germline assignment: CDR1 LGHNA and CDR2 YSLEER. The CDR3, as DNA: TGCGCCAGCAGCCAAGATACACTCCGTAGCTACGAGCAGTACTTC. This gives the protein CASSQDTLRSYEQYF.

This clone was seen once. The chain couples TRBV7-9 to TRBJ2-3, with TRBD2 as a possible D gene (5 bases). The CDR3 length is 15 residues. Germline V lookup: CDR1 SEHNR, CDR2 FQNEAQ (reference sequence). Trimming removed 5 bases at V and 1 base at J, with 13 bases between. In DNA, the CDR3 is TGTGCCAGCAGCCCCATAGCGTTCGGCACAGATACGCAGTATTTT. This encodes CASSPIAFGTDTQYF.

The chain combines TRBV5-1 with TRBJ2-3, with unresolved D. V lost 3 bases and J 0 bases, leaving 2 bases between the germline ends. This CDR3 has 12 residues. In germline, CDR1 is SGHRS, CDR2 YFSETQ. Here the CDR3 DNA reads TGCGCCAGCAGCTCTAGCACAGATACGCAGTATTTT. Translating it yields CASSSSTDTQYF. The full variable domain, with the rest looked up from reference TRBV5-1 and TRBJ2-3, is KAGVTQTPRYLIKTRGQQVTLSCSPISGHRSVSWYQQTPGQGLQFLFEYFSETQRNKGNFPGRFSGRQFSNSRSEMNVSTLELGDSALYLCASSSSTDTQYFGPGTRLTVL.

This chain joins TRBV4-2 and TRBJ2-7; 8 bases line up with TRBD1. This CDR3 has 14 amino acids. The germline V gene has CDR1 LGHNA and CDR2 YNFKEQ. The V segment lost 3 bases and the J segment 3 bases; nucleotides outside the gene matches: 4. This chain's CDR3 is CASSQDRVDYEQYF. As DNA, the CDR3 is TGTGCCAGCAGCCAGGACAGGGTCGACTACGAGCAGTACTTC.

This chain links TRBV9 with TRBJ2-7, with 8 bases identical to TRBD1. Germline V gene lookup returns CDR1 SGDLS and CDR2 YYNGEE. V lost 0 bases and J lost 2; bases outside the gene matches: 7. The CDR3 extends over 16 amino acids. CDR3 DNA: TGTGCCAGCAGCGTAGGGGCCGGGACAGGAGCCTACGAGCAGTACTTC. Its translation is CASSVGAGTGAYEQYF.

In its sample, this clone is medium-sized. The J gene is TRBJ2-1, the V gene TRBV29-1; D may be TRBD2 (6 bases). The V end lost 6 bases, the J end lost 8 bases, and 23 bases lay between the germline ends. The CDR3 spans 15 residues. From germline, CDR1 is SQVTM and CDR2 ANQGSEA. CDR3: CSVGRDLLVGDEQFF. CDR3 nucleotide sequence: TGCAGCGTGGGAAGGGACTTGCTTGTGGGGGATGAGCAGTTCTTC.

The gene calls are TRBV7-3 and TRBJ2-7; TRBD1 is a possible D gene (5 bases). Trimming pared 4 bases from V and 2 bases from J, leaving 15 bases between. CDR3 length: 15 amino acids. CDR1 is SGHTA, CDR2 FQGTGA, per germline. CDR3 bases: TGTGCCAGCAGCTCCGTAATAGACAGCCCCTACGAGCAGTACTTC. Its translation is CASSSVIDSPYEQYF. The entire variable domain, with the rest obtained from reference TRBV7-3 and TRBJ2-7, is as follows: GAGVSQTPSNKVTEKGKYVELRCDPISGHTALYWYRQSLGQGPEFLIYFQGTGAADDSGLPNDRFFAVRPEGSVSTLKIQRTERGDSAVYLCASSSVIDSPYEQYFGPGTRLTVT.

The V call is TRBV11-3, the J call TRBJ2-1; D not certain. Trimming pared 5 bases from V and 3 bases from J, leaving 20 bases between. The germline V gene has CDR1 SGHNT and CDR2 YENEEA. The CDR3 length is 17 residues. The CDR3 bases are TGTGCCAGCAGCCAGAGCTACCGGCAGCCGTTCTACAATGAGCAGTTCTTC. Its translation: CASSQSYRQPFYNEQFF.

This chain uses TRBV9 with TRBJ2-7; 16 positions agree with TRBD2. The CDR3 loop spans 16 amino acids. V dropped 4 bases and J dropped 3; count of bases not matched to a gene: 4. Per the germline V gene, CDR1 is SGDLS and CDR2 is YYNGEE. The CDR3, as DNA: TGTGCCAGCAGCTCGGGACTAGCGGGAGGGGGCTACGAGCAGTACTTC. Its translation: CASSSGLAGGGYEQYF.

This chain joins TRBV4-2 and TRBJ2-1, with 9 bases lining up with TRBD2. The CDR3 is 15 amino acids. The J segment lost 9 bases and the V segment lost 0 bases, leaving 6 bases of the junction unmatched. Per germline, CDR1 LGHNA and CDR2 YNFKEQ. CDR3 nucleotide sequence: TGTGCCAGCAGCCAAGATCGGGGACTAGCCAGTGAGCAGTTCTTC. Residues: CASSQDRGLASEQFF.

The DNA for the CDR3 is TGCGCCAGCAGCTTGGCCGGGACTAACGCCTACGAGCAGTACTTC. It translates to CASSLAGTNAYEQYF. The chain joins TRBV5-1 to TRBJ2-7; TRBD2 aligns across 7 bases. V shed 0 bases, J shed 2 bases, and the junction held 5 bases outside the gene matches. Germline V gives CDR1 SGHRS, CDR2 YFSETQ. The CDR3 totals 15 residues.

This clone was detected only once. The chain has TRBV10-2 and TRBJ1-6; 7 bases agree with TRBD1. The V segment lost 4 bases and the J segment 9 bases; nucleotides outside the gene matches: 12. The CDR3 is made up of 16 amino acids. Germline CDR1 reads WSHSY; CDR2 reads SAAADI. CDR3 sequence: CASSAEDRESSSPLHF. The CDR3 bases are TGCGCCAGCAGTGCGGAAGACAGGGAGAGCAGTTCACCCCTCCACTTT.

V gene TRBV5-8 combines with J gene TRBJ2-3; 8 bases agree with TRBD1. Trimming at V came to 4 bases and at J to 3 bases, leaving 7 bases not matched to a gene. The CDR3 is 15 amino acids. CDR1 is SGHTS and CDR2 is YDEGEE in the germline V gene. CDR3 bases: TGTGCCAGCAGCCTGACAGGGGAGGTTACAGATACGCAGTATTTT. Translating it yields CASSLTGEVTDTQYF.

The chain has TRBV19 and TRBJ1-4, with D uncertain. V lost 3 bases to trimming and J lost 11 bases, with 10 bases between them. This CDR3 is 12 amino acids long. Germline-derived CDR1 and CDR2 are LNHDA and SQIVND (reference sequence). The CDR3 loop reads CASSMEGRKLFF. The CDR3 DNA sequence: TGTGCCAGTAGTATGGAGGGTCGGAAACTGTTTTTT. Full variable domain (rest looked up from reference TRBV19 and TRBJ1-4): DGGITQSPKYLFRKEGQNVTLSCEQNLNHDAMYWYRQDPGQGLRLIYYSQIVNDFQKGDIAEGYSVSREKKESFPLTVTSAQKNPTAFYLCASSMEGRKLFFGSGTQLSVL.

The chain links TRBV15 to TRBJ1-5; D perhaps matches TRBD1 (5 bases). CDR1 LNHNV and CDR2 YYDKDF come from the germline V gene (reference sequence). The CDR3 consists of 15 residues. The ends were cut back, 1 base at V and 1 base at J, with 8 bases in the middle. The chain's CDR3 is CATSRARQSNQPQHF. The DNA of the CDR3 is TGTGCCACCAGCAGAGCGAGACAGAGCAATCAGCCCCAGCATTTT.

The chain has TRBV27 and TRBJ1-6, with D unclear. V was shortened by 3 bases and J by 6 bases, with 6 bases between the two germline ends. The germline CDR1 and CDR2 sequences are MNHEY and SMNVEV (reference sequence). The CDR3 spans 13 residues. The CDR3 bases are TGTGCCAGCAGTTTCCTGCCTAATTCACCCCTCCACTTT. It codes for CASSFLPNSPLHF.

This chain links TRBV5-1 with TRBJ2-7, with 11 bases identical to TRBD2. Germline CDR1 is SGHRS and CDR2 is YFSETQ. With V trimmed by 4 bases and J by 2 bases, 5 bases remained unmatched. The CDR3 sequence is 15 residues long. For the CDR3, the DNA is TGCGCCAGCAGCACTTCTAGCGGGGGGACCTACGAGCAGTACTTC. Encoded protein: CASSTSSGGTYEQYF.

This chain joins TRBV29-1 and TRBJ2-3; 11 bases line up with TRBD1. The CDR3 consists of 15 residues. Trimming took 5 bases from V and 4 from J; bases not matched to a gene: 8. The germline gives CDR1 SQVTM, CDR2 ANQGSEA. CDR3 protein: CSVHLGQGGADTQYF. DNA for the CDR3: TGCAGCGTTCACCTGGGACAGGGGGGGGCAGATACGCAGTATTTT.

V gene TRBV7-2 combines with J gene TRBJ1-2; 7 bases align to TRBD1. The CDR3 extends over 12 amino acids. The germline V gene has CDR1 SGHTA and CDR2 FQGNSA. Unmatched junction bases numbered 11, after V lost 5 bases and J lost 14 bases. CDR3 DNA sequence: TGTGCCAGCAGCCCAGACAGGGAAAGCTTTACCTTC. This translates into CASSPDRESFTF.

This clone is hyperexpanded by share. The chain employs TRBV6-1 and TRBJ1-1; possibly TRBD1 for D (5 bases). There are 15 residues in the CDR3. Per the germline V gene, CDR1 is MNHNS and CDR2 is SASEGT. The V end was cut by 2 bases, the J end by 7 bases, with 17 bases between. CDR3: CASSESGGREGEAFF. For the CDR3, the DNA is TGTGCCAGCAGTGAAAGTGGGGGACGGGAAGGTGAAGCTTTCTTT.

J is TRBJ2-7 and V is TRBV6-1; D is tentatively TRBD1 or TRBD2 (5 bases each). The CDR3 has 11 residues. The V gene lost 6 bases and the J gene lost 9 bases, with 12 bases spanning the gap. CDR1 is MNHNS, CDR2 SASEGT, per germline. The CDR3 loop is CASSPGTAQYF. CDR3 nucleotide sequence: TGTGCCAGCAGCCCAGGGACGGCGCAGTACTTC.

The chain joins TRBV20-1 to TRBJ2-7; D is unclear. CDR3 size: 11 residues. CDR1 and CDR2 from the germline V gene are DFQATT and SNEGSKA (reference sequence). Trimming took 0 bases from V and 6 from J, leaving 6 bases between them. The CDR3 region is CSARDDPEQYF. The CDR3 bases are TGCAGTGCTAGAGATGATCCCGAGCAGTACTTC.

V gene TRBV13 combines with J gene TRBJ2-1; 12 bases are a match to TRBD2. After removal of 7 bases from V and 7 bases from J, the junction contained 11 bases not matched to a gene. The CDR3 covers 16 residues. Looked up from germline, CDR1 is PRHDT and CDR2 is FYEKMQ (reference sequence). Here the CDR3 DNA reads TGTGCCAGCACTTACTCACGACTAGCGGGAGAAAATGAGCAGTTCTTC. The encoded protein is CASTYSRLAGENEQFF. The variable domain in full, with the rest retrieved from reference TRBV13 and TRBJ2-1, is AAGVIQSPRHLIKEKRETATLKCYPIPRHDTVYWYQQGPGQDPQFLISFYEKMQSDKGSIPDRFSAQQFSDYHSELNMSSLELGDSALYFCASTYSRLAGENEQFFGPGTRLTVL.

The gene calls are TRBV19 and TRBJ2-3; D possibly corresponds to TRBD1 (6 bases). The CDR3 has 15 amino acids. The V end lost 3 bases, the J end lost 0 bases, and 10 bases lay between the germline ends. Per germline, CDR1 LNHDA and CDR2 SQIVND (reference sequence). The CDR3 DNA is TGTGCCAGTAGTATGGTGGGGGCTAGCACAGATACGCAGTATTTT. Translation gives CASSMVGASTDTQYF.

This chain connects TRBV21-1 to TRBJ2-3; the table assigns TRBD2, which was not confirmed against the DNA. TRBV21-1 is recorded as a pseudogene. This CDR3 region has 16 residues. The CDR3 nucleotides are TGTGCCAGCAGCATAATTAGCGGGAGAAGCACAGATACGCAGTATTTT. Protein: CASSIISGRSTDTQYF.

The rearrangement uses TRBV13 and TRBJ1-1, with 10 nucleotides matching TRBD1. CDR3 length equals 15 residues. V lost 5 bases to trimming and J lost 1 base; unmatched junction nucleotides: 4. Germline V gene data show CDR1 as PRHDT and CDR2 as FYEKMQ (reference sequence). CDR3 DNA: TGTGCCAGCAGCCTTCGGACAGGGGGGAACACTGAAGCTTTCTTT. Translation gives CASSLRTGGNTEAFF.

The rearrangement joins TRBV12-5 to TRBJ2-3, with D possibly TRBD2 on 6 matching bases. Germline V gives CDR1 LGHNT, CDR2 FRNRAP. V lost 4 bases to trimming and J lost 5 bases, with 13 bases between them. The CDR3 loop spans 14 amino acids. The CDR3 DNA follows: TGTGCTAGTGGTTCCGGACTACTCGGAGATACGCAGTATTTT. Translation: CASGSGLLGDTQYF.